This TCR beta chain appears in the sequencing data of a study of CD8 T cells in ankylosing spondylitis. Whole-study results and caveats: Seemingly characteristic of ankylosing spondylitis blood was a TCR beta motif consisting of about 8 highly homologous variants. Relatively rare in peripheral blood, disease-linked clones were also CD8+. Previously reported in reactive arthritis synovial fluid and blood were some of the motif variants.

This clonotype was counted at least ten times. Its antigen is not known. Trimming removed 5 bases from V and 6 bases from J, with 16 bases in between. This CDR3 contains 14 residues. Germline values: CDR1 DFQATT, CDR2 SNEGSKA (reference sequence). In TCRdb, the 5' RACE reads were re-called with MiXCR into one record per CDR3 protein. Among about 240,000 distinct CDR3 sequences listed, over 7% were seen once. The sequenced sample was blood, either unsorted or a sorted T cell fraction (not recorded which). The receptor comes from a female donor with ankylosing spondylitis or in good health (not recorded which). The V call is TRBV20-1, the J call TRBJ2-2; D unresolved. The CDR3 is CSAAPRIISGELFF. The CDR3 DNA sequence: TGCAGTGCTGCTCCAAGGATTATCTCCGGGGAGCTGTTTTTT.